A single TCR beta chain is shown here with its context. No antigen is known for it. The record originates from a study of cytomegalovirus exposure and HLA in healthy donors. On the study more broadly: Earlier results showed 117 million unique TCR beta sequences derived from some 180 million T cells.

The study's findings and limits: Evidence from a later analysis indicated that most CMV-associated TCR beta chains looked HLA-restricted. In vitro work confirmed that a few CMV-associated chains recognize CMV antigens. Immune exposure information comprised only CMV serostatus.

CDR1 and CDR2 from the germline V gene are SGHNT and YYREEE (reference sequence). The CDR3 contains 13 residues. Trimming took off 4 bases at V and 4 bases at J, with 11 bases between the two ends. PCR was performed using 60 Vbeta and 13 Jbeta primers. Data came from immunoSEQ multiplex PCR; TCRdb stores just in-frame clones and leaves some out. The listing contains 100,000 to 150,000 clones. The sample consisted of PBMCs. The chain employs TRBV5-4 and TRBJ1-2; a weak D match, TRBD1 (5 bases). The sequence was obtained from a woman between 40 and 55 years old in good health and CMV-seropositive. The CDR3 region is CASSEDTSYGYTF. Here the CDR3 DNA reads TGTGCCAGCAGCGAGGACACTTCCTATGGCTACACCTTC.